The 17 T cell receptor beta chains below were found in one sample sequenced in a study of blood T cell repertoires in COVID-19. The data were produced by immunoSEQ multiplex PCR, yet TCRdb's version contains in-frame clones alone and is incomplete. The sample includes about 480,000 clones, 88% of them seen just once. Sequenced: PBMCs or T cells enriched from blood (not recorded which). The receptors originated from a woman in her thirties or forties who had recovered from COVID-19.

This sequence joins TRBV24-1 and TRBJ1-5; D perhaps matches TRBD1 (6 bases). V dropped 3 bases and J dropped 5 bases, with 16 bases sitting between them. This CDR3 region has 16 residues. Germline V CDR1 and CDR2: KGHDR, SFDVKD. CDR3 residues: CATSDPGQTTDQPQHF. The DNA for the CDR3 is TGTGCCACCAGTGATCCCGGACAGACTACAGATCAGCCCCAGCATTTT.

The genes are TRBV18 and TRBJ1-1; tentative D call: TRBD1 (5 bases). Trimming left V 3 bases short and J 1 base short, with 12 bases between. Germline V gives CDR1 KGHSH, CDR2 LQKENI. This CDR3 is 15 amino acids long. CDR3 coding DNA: TGTGCCAGCTCACCCGGGACTGTTCGGAACACTGAAGCTTTCTTT. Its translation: CASSPGTVRNTEAFF.

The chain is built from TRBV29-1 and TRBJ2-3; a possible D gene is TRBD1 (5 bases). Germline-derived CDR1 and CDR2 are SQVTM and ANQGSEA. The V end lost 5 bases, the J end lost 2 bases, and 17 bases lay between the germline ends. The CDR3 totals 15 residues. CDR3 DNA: TGCAGCGTTCCAGTTGATGTGGGGCTCACAGATACGCAGTATTTT. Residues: CSVPVDVGLTDTQYF.

CDR3 region: CATAGTGTYEQYF. In DNA form, the CDR3 reads TGTGCCACCGCCGGGACAGGCACCTACGAGCAGTACTTC. The chain carries TRBV6-5 and TRBJ2-7; 8 bases are a match to TRBD1. The length of the CDR3 is 13 residues. Trimming took 10 bases from V and 2 from J; bases not matched to a gene: 7. Germline CDR1 reads MNHEY; CDR2 reads SVGAGI.

The CDR3: CASSTGQGAYEQYF. As DNA, the CDR3 is TGTGCCAGCTCGACGGGACAGGGGGCCTACGAGCAGTACTTC. The chain has TRBV10-3 and TRBJ2-7; 11 bases are shared with TRBD1. CDR1 ENHRY and CDR2 SYGVKD come from the germline V gene. The CDR3 runs 14 residues. V was clipped by 10 bases and J by 2 bases; unmatched bases: 7.

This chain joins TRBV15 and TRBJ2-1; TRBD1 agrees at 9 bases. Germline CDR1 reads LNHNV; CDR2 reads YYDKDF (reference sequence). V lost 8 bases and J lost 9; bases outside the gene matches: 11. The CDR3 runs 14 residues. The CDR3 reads CATEFDRGSSEQFF. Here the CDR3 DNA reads TGTGCCACCGAATTTGACAGGGGGTCCAGTGAGCAGTTCTTC.

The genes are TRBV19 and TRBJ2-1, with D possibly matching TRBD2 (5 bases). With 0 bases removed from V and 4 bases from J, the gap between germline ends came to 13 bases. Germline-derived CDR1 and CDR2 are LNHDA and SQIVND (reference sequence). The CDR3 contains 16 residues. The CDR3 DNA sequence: TGTGCCAGTAGTATAGATCTCGCGGGCAGGTACAATGAGCAGTTCTTC. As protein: CASSIDLAGRYNEQFF.

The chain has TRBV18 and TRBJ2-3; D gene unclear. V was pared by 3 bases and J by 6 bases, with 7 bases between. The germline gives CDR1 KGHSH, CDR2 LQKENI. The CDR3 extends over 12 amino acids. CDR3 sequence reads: CASSPNGDTQYF. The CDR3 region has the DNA TGTGCCAGCTCACCGAACGGTGATACGCAGTATTTT.

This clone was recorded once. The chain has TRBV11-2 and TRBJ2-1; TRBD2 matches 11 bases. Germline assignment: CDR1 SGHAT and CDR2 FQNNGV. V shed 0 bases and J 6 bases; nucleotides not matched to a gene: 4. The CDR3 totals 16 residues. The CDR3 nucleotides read TGTGCCAGCAGCTTAGAAGGGACTAGCGGACTCAATGAGCAGTTCTTC. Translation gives CASSLEGTSGLNEQFF.

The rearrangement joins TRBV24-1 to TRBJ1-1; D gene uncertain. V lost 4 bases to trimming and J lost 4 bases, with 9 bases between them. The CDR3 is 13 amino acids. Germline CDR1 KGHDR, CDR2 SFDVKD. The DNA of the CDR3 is TGTGCCACCAGTGAACCGGGTGGCACTGAAGCTTTCTTT. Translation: CATSEPGGTEAFF.

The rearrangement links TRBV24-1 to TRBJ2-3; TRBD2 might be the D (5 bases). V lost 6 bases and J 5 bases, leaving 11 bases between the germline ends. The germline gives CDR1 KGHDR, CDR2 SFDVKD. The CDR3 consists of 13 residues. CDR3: CATSLGLRDTQYF. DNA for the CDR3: TGTGCCACCAGTCTCGGACTCCGAGATACGCAGTATTTT.

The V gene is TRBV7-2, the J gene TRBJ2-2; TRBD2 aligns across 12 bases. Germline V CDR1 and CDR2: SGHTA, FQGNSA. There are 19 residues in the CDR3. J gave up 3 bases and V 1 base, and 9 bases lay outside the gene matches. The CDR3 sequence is CASSLGQTSGRGYTGELFF. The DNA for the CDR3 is TGTGCCAGCAGCTTAGGTCAGACTAGCGGGAGAGGGTACACCGGGGAGCTGTTTTTT.

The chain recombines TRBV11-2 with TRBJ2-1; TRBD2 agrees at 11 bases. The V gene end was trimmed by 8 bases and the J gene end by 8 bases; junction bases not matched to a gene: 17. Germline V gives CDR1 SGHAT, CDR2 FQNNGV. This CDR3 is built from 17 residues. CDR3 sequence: CASLLNIAGGPGHEQFF. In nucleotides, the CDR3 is TGTGCCAGCTTGCTGAATATAGCGGGAGGGCCGGGCCATGAGCAGTTCTTC.

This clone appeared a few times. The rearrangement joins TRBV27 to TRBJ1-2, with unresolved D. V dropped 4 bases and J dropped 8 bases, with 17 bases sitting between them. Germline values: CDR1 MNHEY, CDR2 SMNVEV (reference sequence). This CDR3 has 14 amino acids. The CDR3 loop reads CASSSGWRGRGYTF. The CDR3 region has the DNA TGTGCCAGCAGTTCCGGGTGGCGAGGGAGAGGCTACACCTTC.

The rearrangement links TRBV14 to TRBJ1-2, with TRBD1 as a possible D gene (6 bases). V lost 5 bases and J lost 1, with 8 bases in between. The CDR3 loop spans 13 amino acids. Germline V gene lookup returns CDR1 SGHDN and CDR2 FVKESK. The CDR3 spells CASSSDSNYGYTF. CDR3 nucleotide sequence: TGTGCCAGCAGCTCGGACAGTAACTATGGCTACACCTTC. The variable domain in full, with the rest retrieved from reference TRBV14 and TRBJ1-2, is EAGVTQFPSHSVIEKGQTVTLRCDPISGHDNLYWYRRVMGKEIKFLLHFVKESKQDESGMPNNRFLAERTGGTYSTLKVQPAELEDSGVYFCASSSDSNYGYTFGSGTRLTVV.

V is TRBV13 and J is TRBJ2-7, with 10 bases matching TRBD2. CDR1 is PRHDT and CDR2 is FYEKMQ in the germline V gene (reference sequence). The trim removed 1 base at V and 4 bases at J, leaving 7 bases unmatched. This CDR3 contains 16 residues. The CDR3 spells CASSLARPSGSYEQYF. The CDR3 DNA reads TGTGCCAGCAGCTTAGCGCGTCCTAGCGGGAGTTACGAGCAGTACTTC.

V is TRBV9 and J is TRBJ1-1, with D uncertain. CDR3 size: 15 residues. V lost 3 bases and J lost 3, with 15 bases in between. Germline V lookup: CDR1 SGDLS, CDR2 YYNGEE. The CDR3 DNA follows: TGTGCCAGCAGCGAGCGGTGGGGAAGGGACACTGAAGCTTTCTTT. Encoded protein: CASSERWGRDTEAFF.